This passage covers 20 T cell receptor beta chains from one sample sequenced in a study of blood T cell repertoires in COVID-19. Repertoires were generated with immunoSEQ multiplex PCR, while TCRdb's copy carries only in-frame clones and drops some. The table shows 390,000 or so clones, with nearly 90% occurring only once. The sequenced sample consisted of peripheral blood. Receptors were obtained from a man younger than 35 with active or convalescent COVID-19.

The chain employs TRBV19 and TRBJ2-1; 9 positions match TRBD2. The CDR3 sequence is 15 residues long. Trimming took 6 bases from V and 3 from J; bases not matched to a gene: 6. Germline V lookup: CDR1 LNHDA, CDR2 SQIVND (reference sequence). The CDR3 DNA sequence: TGTGCCAGTAGCCTTACTAGCGGGCTCTACAATGAGCAGTTCTTC. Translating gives CASSLTSGLYNEQFF.

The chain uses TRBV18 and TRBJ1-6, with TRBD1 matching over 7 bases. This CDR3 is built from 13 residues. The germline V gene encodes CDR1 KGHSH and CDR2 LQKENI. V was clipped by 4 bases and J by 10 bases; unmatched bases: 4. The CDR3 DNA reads TGTGCCAGCTCACTCGACAGGGTATCACCCCTCCACTTT. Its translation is CASSLDRVSPLHF. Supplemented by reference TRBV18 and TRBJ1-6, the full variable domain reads NAGVMQNPRHLVRRRGQEARLRCSPMKGHSHVYWYRQLPEEGLKFMVYLQKENIIDESGMPKERFSAEFPKEGPSILRIQQVVRGDSAAYFCASSLDRVSPLHFGNGTRLTVT.

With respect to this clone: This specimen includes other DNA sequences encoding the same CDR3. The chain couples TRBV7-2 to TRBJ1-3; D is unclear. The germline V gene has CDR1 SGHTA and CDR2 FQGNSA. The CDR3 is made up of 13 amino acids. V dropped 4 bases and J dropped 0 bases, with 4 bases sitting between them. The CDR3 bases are TGTGCCAGCAGCTCCCTCTCTGGAAACACCATATATTTT. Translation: CASSSLSGNTIYF.

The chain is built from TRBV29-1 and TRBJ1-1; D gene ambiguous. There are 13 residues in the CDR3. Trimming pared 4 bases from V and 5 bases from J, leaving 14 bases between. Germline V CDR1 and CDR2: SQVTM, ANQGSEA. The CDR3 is CSVVPGVITEAFF. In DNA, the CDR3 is TGCAGCGTTGTCCCCGGGGTGATAACTGAAGCTTTCTTT. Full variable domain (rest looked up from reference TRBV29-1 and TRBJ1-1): SAVISQKPSRDICQRGTSLTIQCQVDSQVTMMFWYRQQPGQSLTLIATANQGSEATYESGFVIDKFPISRPNLTFSTLTVSNMSPEDSSIYLCSVVPGVITEAFFGQGTRLTVV.

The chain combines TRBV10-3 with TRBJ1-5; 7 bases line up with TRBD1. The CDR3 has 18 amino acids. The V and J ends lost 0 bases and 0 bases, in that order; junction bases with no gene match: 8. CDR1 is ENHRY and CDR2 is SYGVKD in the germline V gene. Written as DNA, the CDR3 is TGTGCCATCAGTGAGTCGTGGGACAGCCCGTATAGCAATCAGCCCCAGCATTTT. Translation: CAISESWDSPYSNQPQHF.

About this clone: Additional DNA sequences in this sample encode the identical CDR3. The CDR3 nucleotides are TGTGCCAGCTCACCTCCGACATCCTACGAGCAGTACTTC. Amino acid sequence: CASSPPTSYEQYF. The chain links TRBV18 to TRBJ2-7; D unclear. The ends were cut back, 3 bases at V and 1 base at J, with 7 bases in the middle. The CDR3 is 13 amino acids. From germline, CDR1 is KGHSH and CDR2 LQKENI.

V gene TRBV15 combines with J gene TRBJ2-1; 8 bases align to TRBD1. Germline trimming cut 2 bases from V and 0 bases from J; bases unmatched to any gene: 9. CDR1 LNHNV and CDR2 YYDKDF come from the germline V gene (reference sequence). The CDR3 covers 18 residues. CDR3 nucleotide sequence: TGTGCCACCAGCAGAACCGGGACAGGAACCAGCTCCTACAATGAGCAGTTCTTC. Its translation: CATSRTGTGTSSYNEQFF.

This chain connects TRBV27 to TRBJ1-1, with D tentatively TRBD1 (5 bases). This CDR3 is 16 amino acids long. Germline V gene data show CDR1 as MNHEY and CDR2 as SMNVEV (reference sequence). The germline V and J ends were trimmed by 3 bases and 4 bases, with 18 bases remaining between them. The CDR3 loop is CASSFAGGKQGTEAFF. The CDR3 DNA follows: TGTGCCAGCAGTTTCGCCGGGGGAAAGCAGGGCACTGAAGCTTTCTTT.

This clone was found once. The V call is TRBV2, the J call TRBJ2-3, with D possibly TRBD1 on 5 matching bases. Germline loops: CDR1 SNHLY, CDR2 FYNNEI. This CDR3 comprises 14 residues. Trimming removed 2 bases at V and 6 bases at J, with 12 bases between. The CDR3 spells CASSETPGSDTQYF. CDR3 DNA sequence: TGTGCCAGCAGTGAAACTCCAGGGTCGGATACGCAGTATTTT.

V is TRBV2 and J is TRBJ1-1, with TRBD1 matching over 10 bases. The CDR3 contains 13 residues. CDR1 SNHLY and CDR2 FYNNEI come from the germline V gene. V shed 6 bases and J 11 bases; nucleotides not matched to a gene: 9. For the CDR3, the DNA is TGTGCCAGCAGGTCTCCGGGACAGGGGATTGCTTTCTTT. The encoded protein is CASRSPGQGIAFF. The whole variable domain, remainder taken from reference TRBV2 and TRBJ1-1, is EPEVTQTPSHQVTQMGQEVILRCVPISNHLYFYWYRQILGQKVEFLVSFYNNEISEKSEIFDDQFSVERPDGSNFTLKIRSTKLEDSAMYFCASRSPGQGIAFFGQGTRLTVV.

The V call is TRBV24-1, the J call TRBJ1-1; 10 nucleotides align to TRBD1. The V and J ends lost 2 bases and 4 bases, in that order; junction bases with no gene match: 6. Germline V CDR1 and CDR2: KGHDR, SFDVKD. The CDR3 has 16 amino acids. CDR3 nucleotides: TGTGCCACCAGTGATTCCCGACAGGGGGCGAGCACTGAAGCTTTCTTT. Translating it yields CATSDSRQGASTEAFF.

CDR3 DNA: TGTGCCAGCAGCCAAATATACGAGCAGTACTTC. It codes for CASSQIYEQYF. The chain uses TRBV3-1 (or the pseudogene TRBV3-2) and TRBJ2-7; D is unresolved. The V end was cut by 2 bases, the J end by 4 bases, with 3 bases between. The germline V gene has CDR1 LGHDT and CDR2 YNNKEL (reference sequence). The CDR3 extends over 11 amino acids.

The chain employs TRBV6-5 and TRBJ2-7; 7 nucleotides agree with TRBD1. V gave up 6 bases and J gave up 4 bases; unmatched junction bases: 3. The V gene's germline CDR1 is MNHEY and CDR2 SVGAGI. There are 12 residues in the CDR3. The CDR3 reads CASRDRRYEQYF. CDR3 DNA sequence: TGTGCCAGCAGGGACAGGAGATACGAGCAGTACTTC.

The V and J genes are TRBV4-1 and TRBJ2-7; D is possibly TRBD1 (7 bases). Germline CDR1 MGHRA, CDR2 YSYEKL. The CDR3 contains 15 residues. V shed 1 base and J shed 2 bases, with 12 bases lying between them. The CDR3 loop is CASSQVQGGPYEQYF. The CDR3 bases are TGCGCCAGCAGCCAAGTGCAGGGGGGTCCCTACGAGCAGTACTTC.

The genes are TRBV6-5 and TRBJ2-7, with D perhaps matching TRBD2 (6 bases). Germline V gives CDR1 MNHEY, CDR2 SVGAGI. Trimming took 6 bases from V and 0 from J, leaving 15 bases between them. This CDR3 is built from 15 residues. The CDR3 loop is CASRTGFGSSYEQYF. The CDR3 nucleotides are TGTGCCAGCAGGACCGGGTTCGGGAGCTCCTACGAGCAGTACTTC.

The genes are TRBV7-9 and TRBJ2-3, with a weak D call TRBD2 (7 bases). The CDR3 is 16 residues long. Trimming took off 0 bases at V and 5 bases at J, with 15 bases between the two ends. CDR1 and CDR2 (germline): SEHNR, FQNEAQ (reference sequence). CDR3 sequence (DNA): TGTGCCAGCAGCTTAGCGTTTCCGGGGGGCGTAGATACGCAGTATTTT. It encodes CASSLAFPGGVDTQYF.

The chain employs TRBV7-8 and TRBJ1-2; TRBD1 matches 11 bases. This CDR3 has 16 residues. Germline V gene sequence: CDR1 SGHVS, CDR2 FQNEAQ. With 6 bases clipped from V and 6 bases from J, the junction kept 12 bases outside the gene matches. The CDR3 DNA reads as TGTGCCAGCAGTCAACCCGGACAGGGGGCTAAGGATGGCTACACCTTC. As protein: CASSQPGQGAKDGYTF.

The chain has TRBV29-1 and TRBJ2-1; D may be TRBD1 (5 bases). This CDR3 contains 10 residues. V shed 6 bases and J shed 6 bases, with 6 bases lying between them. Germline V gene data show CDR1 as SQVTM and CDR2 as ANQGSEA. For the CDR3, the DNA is TGCAGCGTCAGGGTCAATGAGCAGTTCTTC. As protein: CSVRVNEQFF.

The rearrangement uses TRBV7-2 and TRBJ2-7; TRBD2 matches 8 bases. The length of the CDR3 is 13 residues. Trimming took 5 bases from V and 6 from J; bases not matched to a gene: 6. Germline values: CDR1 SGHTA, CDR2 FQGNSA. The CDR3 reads CASSLGTSREQYF. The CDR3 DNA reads TGTGCCAGCAGCCTCGGGACTAGTCGCGAGCAGTACTTC.

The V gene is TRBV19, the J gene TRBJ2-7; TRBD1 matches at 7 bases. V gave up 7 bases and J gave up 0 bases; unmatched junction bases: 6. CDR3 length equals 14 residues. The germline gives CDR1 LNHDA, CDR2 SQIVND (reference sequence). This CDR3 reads CASKGQANSYEQYF. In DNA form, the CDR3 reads TGTGCCAGTAAAGGACAGGCAAACTCCTACGAGCAGTACTTC. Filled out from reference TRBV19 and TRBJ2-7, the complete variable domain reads DGGITQSPKYLFRKEGQNVTLSCEQNLNHDAMYWYRQDPGQGLRLIYYSQIVNDFQKGDIAEGYSVSREKKESFPLTVTSAQKNPTAFYLCASKGQANSYEQYFGPGTRLTVT.